The 22 T cell receptor beta chains listed next were all sequenced from one sample in a study of cytotoxic CD8 clonotypes in ibrutinib-treated CLL. Clones were sequenced by immunoSEQ multiplex PCR, and TCRdb holds only the in-frame ones, with some missing. The sample consists of 150,000 or so clones, roughly three quarters of them appearing once. Sequencing was performed on PBMCs, taken after 12 months of ibrutinib treatment. The receptors shown here come from a human donor with chronic lymphocytic leukemia.

The sample holds a few counts of this clone. The V call is TRBV11-2, the J call TRBJ1-1; no firm D call. This CDR3 is built from 13 residues. Germline V CDR1 and CDR2: SGHAT, FQNNGV. Between the trimmed V and J ends, which lost 1 base and 5 bases, there was a span of 8 bases. CDR3 in DNA: TGTGCCAGCAGCTTAGTGGCAGAAACTGAAGCTTTCTTT. Translating gives CASSLVAETEAFF.

The chain links TRBV20-1 to TRBJ2-1; no definite D call. Deletions cut 5 bases from V and 8 bases from J, with 10 bases between. The CDR3 has 11 residues. Looked up from germline, CDR1 is DFQATT and CDR2 is SNEGSKA (reference sequence). In nucleotides, the CDR3 is TGCAGTGCTCTCCGGACCCATGAGCAGTTCTTC. It translates to CSALRTHEQFF.

This chain joins TRBV4-1 and TRBJ1-2, with D tentatively TRBD1 (5 bases). CDR1 is MGHRA, CDR2 YSYEKL, per germline. The CDR3 consists of 14 residues. V was trimmed by 4 bases and J by 1 base, leaving 10 bases between them. CDR3 in DNA: TGCGCCAGCAGCCCTGGGGGATTTAACTATGGCTACACCTTC. The encoded protein is CASSPGGFNYGYTF.

The V call is TRBV5-4, the J call TRBJ1-2, with D possibly TRBD1 on 5 matching bases. V was pared by 0 bases and J by 4 bases, with 13 bases between. The CDR3 consists of 15 residues. Germline values: CDR1 SGHNT, CDR2 YYREEE (reference sequence). CDR3: CASSLGSTDIYGYTF. The CDR3 nucleotides are TGTGCCAGCAGCTTGGGTTCGACAGACATCTATGGCTACACCTTC.

Of note for this clone: Other DNA sequences in the sample encode the same CDR3. The rearrangement joins TRBV7-2 to TRBJ2-7; D is undetermined. Per germline, CDR1 SGHTA and CDR2 FQGNSA. This CDR3 spans 11 amino acids. Trimming removed 5 bases at V and 0 bases at J, with 2 bases between. In nucleotides, the CDR3 is TGTGCCAGCAGCCGCTCCTACGAGCAGTACTTC. Its protein is CASSRSYEQYF.

This clone was recorded only once. The V gene is TRBV7-9, the J gene TRBJ1-1, with 8 nucleotides matching TRBD1. Germline V gene lookup returns CDR1 SEHNR and CDR2 FQNEAQ (reference sequence). CDR3 length: 15 amino acids. V lost 3 bases to trimming and J lost 4 bases; unmatched junction nucleotides: 7. CDR3 bases: TGTGCCAGCAGCTTTCGGACAGGGCAGGTCACTGAAGCTTTCTTT. Its translation is CASSFRTGQVTEAFF. The whole variable domain, remainder taken from reference TRBV7-9 and TRBJ1-1, is DTGVSQNPRHKITKRGQNVTFRCDPISEHNRLYWYRQTLGQGPEFLTYFQNEAQLEKSRLLSDRFSAERPKGSFSTLEIQRTEQGDSAMYLCASSFRTGQVTEAFFGQGTRLTVV.

This clone occurred once. The rearrangement links TRBV5-1 to TRBJ2-7; D is undetermined. The germline CDR1 and CDR2 sequences are SGHRS and YFSETQ. Trimming took 0 bases from V and 4 from J, leaving 5 bases between them. CDR3 length equals 12 residues. The CDR3 nucleotides are TGCGCCAGCAGCTTGGGCATTTACGAGCAGTACTTC. It is translated as CASSLGIYEQYF.

The chain joins TRBV4-3 to TRBJ1-2; TRBD1 is a possible D gene (5 bases). CDR3 size: 14 residues. The germline V gene encodes CDR1 LGHNA and CDR2 YSLEER. V was trimmed by 4 bases and J by 6 bases, leaving 15 bases between them. CDR3 sequence reads: CASSLRAGYDGYTF. The CDR3 coding sequence is TGCGCCAGCAGCCTCAGGGCGGGTTATGATGGCTACACCTTC.

This chain joins TRBV29-1 and TRBJ1-4, with TRBD1 matching 8 bases. The length of the CDR3 is 13 residues. Germline V lookup: CDR1 SQVTM, CDR2 ANQGSEA. The V gene end was trimmed by 7 bases and the J gene end by 8 bases; junction bases not matched to a gene: 9. For the CDR3, the DNA is TGCAGCGCTTATGCGACAGGGGTAGAAAAACTGTTTTTT. This codes for CSAYATGVEKLFF.

This sequence joins TRBV25-1 and TRBJ2-7; D remains ambiguous. V lost 0 bases to trimming and J lost 6 bases, with 15 bases between them. In germline, CDR1 is MGHDK, CDR2 SYGVNS. The CDR3 spans 15 residues. As DNA, the CDR3 is TGTGCCAGCAGTGAATATGGCGCAGGCTTGGTCGAGCAGTACTTC. Translated: CASSEYGAGLVEQYF.

The V call is TRBV7-8, the J call TRBJ2-5; D might be TRBD1 or TRBD2, each matching 5 bases. Germline CDR1 reads SGHVS; CDR2 reads FQNEAQ. The CDR3 consists of 16 residues. The V end lost 2 bases, the J end lost 4 bases, and 17 bases lay between the germline ends. CDR3 nucleotide sequence: TGTGCCAGCAGCTTAAGGGTGGGACCCACCCCAGAGACCCAGTACTTC. Translating it yields CASSLRVGPTPETQYF.

CDR3 loop: CASSRTIPVNTGELFF. CDR3 DNA sequence: TGTGCCAGCAGTAGGACTATCCCGGTGAACACCGGGGAGCTGTTTTTT. The V and J genes are TRBV2 and TRBJ2-2; a possible D gene is TRBD2 (6 bases). Trimming left V 5 bases short and J 1 base short, with 14 bases between. Germline-derived CDR1 and CDR2 are SNHLY and FYNNEI. CDR3 length equals 16 residues.

The chain links TRBV15 to TRBJ2-5; D gene uncertain. Per the germline V gene, CDR1 is LNHNV and CDR2 is YYDKDF (reference sequence). The CDR3 totals 16 residues. Trimming took 3 bases from V and 5 from J, leaving 19 bases between them. The CDR3 protein is CATSRTRVKLSETQYF. As DNA, the CDR3 is TGTGCCACCAGCAGGACCCGGGTCAAGTTATCGGAGACCCAGTACTTC.

The genes are TRBV2 and TRBJ1-1; D remains ambiguous. The CDR3 is made up of 12 amino acids. Looked up from germline, CDR1 is SNHLY and CDR2 is FYNNEI. V gave up 7 bases and J gave up 0 bases, with 6 bases separating them. Here the CDR3 DNA reads TGTGCCAGCAACAGCTTGAACACTGAAGCTTTCTTT. This encodes CASNSLNTEAFF.

This chain uses TRBV15 with TRBJ2-1; a weak D match, TRBD2 (6 bases). The CDR3 is 14 amino acids. The V end was cut by 4 bases, the J end by 6 bases, with 13 bases between. Germline V gene lookup returns CDR1 LNHNV and CDR2 YYDKDF (reference sequence). The CDR3: CATSMSSELNEQFF. For the CDR3, the DNA is TGTGCCACCAGCATGTCTAGCGAACTCAATGAGCAGTTCTTC.

V usage is TRBV27 and J usage is TRBJ2-7; 12 positions match TRBD1. The V segment lost 6 bases and the J segment 6 bases; nucleotides outside the gene matches: 9. The V gene's germline CDR1 is MNHEY and CDR2 SMNVEV (reference sequence). CDR3 length equals 15 residues. The CDR3 loop reads CASSSTGTGGLEQYF. In nucleotides, the CDR3 is TGTGCCAGCAGCTCCACCGGGACAGGGGGCCTCGAGCAGTACTTC.

J is TRBJ1-4 and V is TRBV18, with 12 positions matching TRBD1. Germline CDR1 reads KGHSH; CDR2 reads LQKENI. V trimming: 0 bases; J trimming: 4 bases; junction bases outside the gene matches: 6. The CDR3 length is 18 residues. CDR3 region: CASSPPRGTGGGNEKLFF. For the CDR3, the DNA is TGTGCCAGCTCACCACCTCGCGGGACAGGGGGCGGTAATGAAAAACTGTTTTTT.

The rearrangement joins TRBV2 to TRBJ2-7, with a tentative D call TRBD2 (6 bases). The germline gives CDR1 SNHLY, CDR2 FYNNEI. The CDR3 is made up of 16 amino acids. Trimming shortened V by 2 bases and J by 0 bases, and 14 bases separated the two germline ends. CDR3 amino acids: CASSEQPSAGSYEQYF. CDR3 DNA sequence: TGTGCCAGCAGTGAACAACCTAGCGCAGGCTCCTACGAGCAGTACTTC. Filled out from reference TRBV2 and TRBJ2-7, the complete variable domain reads EPEVTQTPSHQVTQMGQEVILRCVPISNHLYFYWYRQILGQKVEFLVSFYNNEISEKSEIFDDQFSVERPDGSNFTLKIRSTKLEDSAMYFCASSEQPSAGSYEQYFGPGTRLTVT.

V gene TRBV18 combines with J gene TRBJ2-3; tentative D call: TRBD1 (5 bases). CDR1 KGHSH and CDR2 LQKENI come from the germline V gene. This CDR3 is 15 amino acids long. With 3 bases removed from V and 3 bases from J, the gap between germline ends came to 13 bases. The CDR3 nucleotides are TGTGCCAGCTCACCCAAAACGTCAGGGACAGATACGCAGTATTTT. Translation gives CASSPKTSGTDTQYF.

This chain connects TRBV6-5 to TRBJ2-1, with TRBD2 matching 8 bases. V lost 3 bases, J lost 7 bases, and 5 bases stayed unmatched. Germline assignment: CDR1 MNHEY and CDR2 SVGAGI. The CDR3 has 14 amino acids. The CDR3 loop reads CASSYTSGNNEQFF. CDR3 coding DNA: TGTGCCAGCAGTTATACTAGCGGAAATAATGAGCAGTTCTTC.

This clone was counted only a few times. In DNA, the CDR3 is TGTGCCAGCCGAGGACGGGACGGAGGAGCCAATCAGCCCCAGCATTTT. Protein product: CASRGRDGGANQPQHF. The genes are TRBV18 and TRBJ1-5; TRBD1 might be the D (5 bases). Germline values: CDR1 KGHSH, CDR2 LQKENI. Trimming removed 8 bases from V and 3 bases from J, with 20 bases in between. The CDR3 is 16 amino acids.

This clone was detected a few times. The chain recombines TRBV10-1 with TRBJ2-2; D not certain. The length of the CDR3 is 13 residues. Looked up from germline, CDR1 is WNHNN and CDR2 is SYGVQD (reference sequence). V lost 11 bases and J lost 1, with 11 bases in between. The CDR3 here is CASSQRNTGELFF. In DNA, the CDR3 is TGCGCCTCATCACAGAGGAACACCGGGGAGCTGTTTTTT.